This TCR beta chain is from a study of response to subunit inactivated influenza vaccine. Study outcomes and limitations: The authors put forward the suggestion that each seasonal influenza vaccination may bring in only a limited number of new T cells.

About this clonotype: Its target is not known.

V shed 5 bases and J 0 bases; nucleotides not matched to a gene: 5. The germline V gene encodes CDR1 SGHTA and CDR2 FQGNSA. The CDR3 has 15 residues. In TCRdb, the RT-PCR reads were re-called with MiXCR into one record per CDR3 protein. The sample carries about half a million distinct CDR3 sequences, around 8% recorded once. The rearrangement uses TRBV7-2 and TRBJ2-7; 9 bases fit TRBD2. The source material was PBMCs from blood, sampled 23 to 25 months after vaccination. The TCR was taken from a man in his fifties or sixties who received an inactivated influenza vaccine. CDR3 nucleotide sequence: TGTGCCAGCAGCAGACGGACTAGCGCCTCCTACGAGCAGTACTTC. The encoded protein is CASSRRTSASYEQYF.